These 9 T cell receptor beta chains originate from one sample sequenced in a study of blood T cell repertoires in COVID-19. Some clones are missing from TCRdb's copy, which holds only in-frame ones; the method was immunoSEQ multiplex PCR. The sample gives approximately 58,000 clones, 80% to 90% of which show up once; approximately 5.6% is in the top ten. The specimen sequenced was peripheral blood. These receptor sequences come from a woman between 55 and 75 years old with acute or convalescent COVID-19.

The gene calls are TRBV19 and TRBJ1-4; maybe TRBD1 (5 bases). V shed 8 bases and J shed 4 bases, with 11 bases lying between them. The CDR3 runs 13 residues. From germline, CDR1 is LNHDA and CDR2 SQIVND (reference sequence). CDR3 loop: CASAGHLNEKLFF. DNA of the CDR3: TGTGCCAGTGCCGGACACCTTAATGAAAAACTGTTTTTT.

This clone showed up just a few times. The V call is TRBV2, the J call TRBJ2-2; 8 bases align to TRBD2. CDR3 length: 18 residues. V lost 6 bases to trimming and J lost 0 bases; unmatched junction nucleotides: 12. CDR1 SNHLY and CDR2 FYNNEI come from the germline V gene. As DNA, the CDR3 is TGTGCCAGCAGCCTTCGGGGGGCTAGCGGGTCGAACACCGGGGAGCTGTTTTTT. It yields the protein CASSLRGASGSNTGELFF. The full variable domain, with the rest looked up from reference TRBV2 and TRBJ2-2, is EPEVTQTPSHQVTQMGQEVILRCVPISNHLYFYWYRQILGQKVEFLVSFYNNEISEKSEIFDDQFSVERPDGSNFTLKIRSTKLEDSAMYFCASSLRGASGSNTGELFFGEGSRLTVL.

The chain carries TRBV19 and TRBJ2-7; TRBD1 agrees at 7 bases. Germline lookup yields CDR1 LNHDA and CDR2 SQIVND (reference sequence). CDR3 size: 14 residues. The J segment lost 9 bases and the V segment lost 5 bases, leaving 13 bases of the junction unmatched. The CDR3: CASSPGTALQGQYF. CDR3 in DNA: TGTGCCAGTAGTCCCGGGACAGCTCTTCAGGGGCAGTACTTC.

This chain uses TRBV3-1 (or the pseudogene TRBV3-2) with TRBJ2-6; D ambiguous. CDR3 length: 13 amino acids. Germline V gives CDR1 LGHDT, CDR2 YNNKEL (reference sequence). V was pared by 1 base and J by 5 bases, with 3 bases between. Here the CDR3 reads CASSQARANVLTF. Here the CDR3 DNA reads TGTGCCAGCAGCCAAGCTAGGGCCAACGTCCTGACTTTC.

This rearrangement joins TRBV10-1 to TRBJ1-2; D call uncertain. Germline V gene sequence: CDR1 WNHNN, CDR2 SYGVQD (reference sequence). Trimming took off 7 bases at V and 2 bases at J, with 14 bases between the two ends. CDR3 length: 14 amino acids. The CDR3 DNA follows: TGCGCCAGCATCACCCTTGGGCCGAACTATGGCTACACCTTC. It codes for CASITLGPNYGYTF.

The rearrangement uses TRBV6-1 and TRBJ2-7; 7 bases align to TRBD1. This CDR3 spans 17 amino acids. Trimming at V came to 4 bases and at J to 2 bases, leaving 14 bases not matched to a gene. Germline V gene sequence: CDR1 MNHNS, CDR2 SASEGT. This CDR3 is CASSGPHRQGETYEQYF. DNA of the CDR3: TGTGCCAGCAGTGGTCCCCATCGACAGGGAGAGACCTACGAGCAGTACTTC.

The J gene is TRBJ1-6, the V gene TRBV5-1; TRBD1 matches at 7 bases. CDR1 and CDR2 from the germline V gene are SGHRS and YFSETQ. After removal of 3 bases from V and 2 bases from J, the junction contained 2 bases not matched to a gene. The CDR3 spans 15 residues. The CDR3: CASSSGTAYNSPLHF. In DNA, the CDR3 is TGCGCCAGCAGCTCCGGGACAGCCTATAATTCACCCCTCCACTTT.

The rearrangement links TRBV7-9 to TRBJ1-4; TRBD1 aligns across 9 bases. J gave up 5 bases and V 5 bases, and 3 bases lay outside the gene matches. The CDR3 runs to 14 residues. CDR1 is SEHNR, CDR2 FQNEAQ, per germline (reference sequence). This chain's CDR3 is CASSLGQGNEKLFF. CDR3 DNA: TGTGCCAGCAGCCTCGGACAGGGGAATGAAAAACTGTTTTTT.

In DNA, the CDR3 is TGTGCCAGCAGTCCAAATACAGGGGAAAATAATTCACCCCTCCACTTT. It translates to CASSPNTGENNSPLHF. The chain combines TRBV5-6 with TRBJ1-6, with 7 bases lining up with TRBD1. This CDR3 region has 16 residues. Germline V gives CDR1 SGHDT, CDR2 YYEEEE. The trim removed 5 bases at V and 5 bases at J, leaving 10 bases unmatched.